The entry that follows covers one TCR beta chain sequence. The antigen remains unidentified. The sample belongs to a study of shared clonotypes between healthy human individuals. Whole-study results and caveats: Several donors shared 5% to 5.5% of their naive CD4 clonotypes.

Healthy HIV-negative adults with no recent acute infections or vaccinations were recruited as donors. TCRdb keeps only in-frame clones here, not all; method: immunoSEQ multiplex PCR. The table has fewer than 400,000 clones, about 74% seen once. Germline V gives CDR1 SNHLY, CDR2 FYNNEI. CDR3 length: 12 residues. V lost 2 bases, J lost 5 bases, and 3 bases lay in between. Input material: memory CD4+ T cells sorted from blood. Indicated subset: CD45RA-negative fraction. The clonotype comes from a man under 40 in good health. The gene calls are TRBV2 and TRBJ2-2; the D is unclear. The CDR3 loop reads CASSEQTGELFF. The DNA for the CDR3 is TGTGCCAGCAGTGAACAGACCGGGGAGCTGTTTTTT. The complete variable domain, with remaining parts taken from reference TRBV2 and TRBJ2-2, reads EPEVTQTPSHQVTQMGQEVILRCVPISNHLYFYWYRQILGQKVEFLVSFYNNEISEKSEIFDDQFSVERPDGSNFTLKIRSTKLEDSAMYFCASSEQTGELFFGEGSRLTVL.